This T cell receptor beta chain was captured by sequencing in a study of shared clonotypes between healthy human individuals (dated by TCRdb to 2018 to 2020). Study-wide context: A couple of women and a few men aged 18 to 49 years were included in the cohort. For each donor, CD4 naive and CD4 memory were each given three plates, CD8 naive was given two plates, and CD8 memory was given one plate. The study deeply sequenced blood TCR repertoires of about five healthy adults to estimate repertoire size and the extent of clonotype sharing between individuals. To increase sequencing depth and limit assay-specific biases, different laboratories used diverse techniques to prepare libraries and sequence TCR repertoires. Leukapheresis yielded between about 0.94 and 8.9 billion PBMCs per donor. General conclusions and limits of the study: Naive subsets generally had larger estimated clonotype richness than memory subsets did. Based on pairwise subsampling, the degree of clonotype sharing among donors was expected to be affected by sequencing depth. The small number of donors limited the genetic and exposure-history diversity represented. Higher generation probabilities were observed for clonotypes shared by all four sorted-subset donors than for non-shared clonotypes. Across a handful of donors, around 5% of naive CD4, roughly 3.5% of naive CD8, 2.3% of memory CD4, and roughly 0.41% of memory CD8 clonotypes were shared. Even with the large sequencing depth, rarefaction of the sorted-subset datasets indicated that sequencing was incomplete. Sampling was limited to blood, and TCR repertoires in tissue likely differ from TCR repertoires in blood.

Concerning this clone itself: It has no known antigen specificity. It has no much larger one-base neighbor in the sample; base qualities were not kept.

Donors were healthy HIV-negative adults with no recently reported acute infections or vaccinations. Only Caucasian adults living in Nashville, Tennessee, USA were represented among the donors. CD4+ T cells were enriched through magnetic negative selection, after which naive cells were positively selected on CD45RA and the remaining negative fraction served as the memory subset. Blood was collected by leukapheresis, and PBMCs were isolated by Ficoll-Histopaque density gradient centrifugation and then cryopreserved in liquid nitrogen vapor phase. Analytical flow cytometry was used to check the purity and quantity of every magnetically sorted T cell population. Genomic DNA was isolated from every sorted fraction and measured by UV absorbance on a Nanodrop 2000c. Using the deep immunoSEQ assay, TCR CDR3 regions were amplified from genomic DNA by multiplex PCR. Genomic DNA extracted from each cell subset was distributed evenly over all wells of several immunoSEQ 96-well plates, and each plate served as one replicate. Each replicate PCR for sorted subsets received about 0.2 ug genomic DNA, equal to 30,000 or so T cell genomes. Purified libraries were measured with a Qubit 3.0 fluorometer, size-checked on a Bioanalyzer 2100, and measured again with the KAPA Library Quantification kit. Each immunoSEQ 96-well plate was sequenced on its own single-read 150-cycle Illumina NextSeq 550 flow cell. Per the source publication's procedure: The immunoSEQ output contained only junctional sequences without quality scores, so filtering could not match that applied to full-length reads. To assign V/J genes and CDR3, sequences were annotated using PyIR, a Python wrapper for IgBLAST v1.9, with IMGT germline references. Any read was removed if the V/J assignment was weak (E-value above 1e-6), the CDR3 was missing, or the read contained stop codons, out-of-frame junctions, or ambiguous translated residues. V3J clonotypes were defined as sequences sharing the same inferred V gene, J gene, and CDR3 amino acid sequence. The percentage overlap between two repertoires was calculated by dividing the number of shared unique clonotypes by the size of the smaller repertoire. Richness of each repertoire was evaluated using RTK rarefaction, the Chao1 estimator, and Recon v2.1 estimates of unobserved clonotypes. Generation probabilities were computed with OLGA for all TCRbeta clonotypes obtained by the gDNA method from four donors. Sourced from immuneACCESS, this table was stored by TCRdb with only in-frame sequences that have V and J called. A share of the clones is absent; for the studies checked, an unresolved V gene accounts for under half, and the remainder has no known explanation. D and trimming come from the DNA, and the V and J calls and clone size come from that table. The sample includes hundreds of thousands of clones, with approximately 73% observed a single time. In total, the top ten clones hold around 1.8% of the sample.

The CDR3, from cysteine to phenylalanine, totals 15 residues. The DNA shown is the 45-base CDR3, in frame from base 1. Relative to germline, V is 1 base shorter and J is 1 base shorter, with 11 bases between their ends. The germline V gene encodes CDR1 SGHKS and CDR2 YYEKEE (reference sequence). The chain employs TRBV5-5 and TRBJ1-2, with no confident D gene call. The sequenced material came from memory CD4+ T cells sorted from blood. The sample's cell subset or site label, in plain terms: CD45RA-negative fraction. The sequence was obtained from a woman younger than 45 in good health. The DNA sequence follows: TGTGCCAGCAGCTTGAGGTCCGGATTTAACTATGGCTACACCTTC. It specifies CASSLRSGFNYGYTF.